These 18 T cell receptor beta chains were sequenced from one sample in a study of blood T cell repertoires in COVID-19. Produced via immunoSEQ multiplex PCR; TCRdb's table is partial and in-frame only. Found here are fewer than 350,000 clones, 81% of them singletons; the top ten hold about 2.9%. The source material was peripheral blood. The receptors stem from a woman aged 60-70 years with active or convalescent COVID-19.

The chain couples TRBV6-5 to TRBJ2-5; 10 bases agree with TRBD1. The CDR3 runs 15 residues. V dropped 2 bases and J dropped 5; count of bases not matched to a gene: 5. The germline V gene encodes CDR1 MNHEY and CDR2 SVGAGI. The CDR3 reads CASSYRGTGVETQYF. For the CDR3, the DNA is TGTGCCAGCAGTTACCGCGGGACAGGGGTCGAGACCCAGTACTTC.

This clone was seen a few times. J is TRBJ2-1 and V is TRBV5-4, with 10 bases matching TRBD1. The CDR3 loop spans 15 amino acids. Germline values: CDR1 SGHNT, CDR2 YYREEE (reference sequence). V trimming: 4 bases; J trimming: 5 bases; junction bases outside the gene matches: 6. The CDR3 protein is CASSPQTGGHNEQFF. The CDR3 DNA follows: TGTGCCAGCAGCCCTCAGACAGGGGGCCACAATGAGCAGTTCTTC.

The table lists this clone with many counts. The chain joins TRBV11-2 to TRBJ1-5; possible D gene TRBD1, 5 bases. V was clipped by 1 base and J by 3 bases, with 19 bases between them. CDR1 and CDR2 from the germline V gene are SGHAT and FQNNGV. This CDR3 is 18 amino acids long. CDR3 DNA sequence: TGTGCCAGCAGCTTAGTGGGTTTTTGGCGGGGGACCAATCAGCCCCAGCATTTT. Encoded protein: CASSLVGFWRGTNQPQHF.

The J gene is TRBJ2-2, the V gene TRBV25-1, with 7 positions matching TRBD1. Germline V CDR1 and CDR2: MGHDK, SYGVNS. Trimming cost V 5 bases and J 6 bases; bases outside gene matches: 9. This CDR3 region has 15 residues. The chain's CDR3 is CASSHRGSWAGELFF. In nucleotides, the CDR3 is TGTGCCAGCAGTCACAGGGGTAGTTGGGCCGGGGAGCTGTTTTTT.

This chain links TRBV9 with TRBJ2-2; 14 nucleotides match TRBD2. CDR3 length equals 16 residues. Germline V gene data show CDR1 as SGDLS and CDR2 as YYNGEE. V shed 3 bases and J 6 bases; nucleotides not matched to a gene: 4. The CDR3 loop reads CASSGTSGGFAGELFF. The CDR3 DNA follows: TGTGCCAGCAGCGGGACTAGCGGGGGGTTTGCCGGGGAGCTGTTTTTT.

V is TRBV7-6 and J is TRBJ1-5; 7 bases fit TRBD1. This CDR3 region has 15 residues. After removal of 4 bases from V and 4 bases from J, the junction contained 7 bases not matched to a gene. The germline gives CDR1 SGHVS, CDR2 FNYEAQ. Here the CDR3 DNA reads TGTGCCAGCAGCTCCAGACAGGGTGGGAATCAGCCCCAGCATTTT. It encodes CASSSRQGGNQPQHF.

CDR3 region: CASSLWETSGGTDTQYF. DNA for the CDR3: TGTGCCAGCAGTTTATGGGAGACTAGCGGGGGGACAGATACGCAGTATTTT. The chain recombines TRBV28 with TRBJ2-3; TRBD2 aligns across 13 bases. The CDR3 spans 17 residues. CDR1 is MDHEN and CDR2 is SYDVKM in the germline V gene. Trimming took 0 bases from V and 3 from J; bases not matched to a gene: 3.

This clone was seen only a few times. This chain connects TRBV5-4 to TRBJ1-1; tentative D call: TRBD1 (5 bases). The CDR3 has 15 amino acids. Trimming removed 5 bases at V and 0 bases at J, with 14 bases between. The germline gives CDR1 SGHNT, CDR2 YYREEE (reference sequence). CDR3 amino acids: CASRGGGVMNTEAFF. CDR3 nucleotides: TGTGCCAGCAGGGGGGGAGGAGTTATGAACACTGAAGCTTTCTTT.

This chain connects TRBV7-9 to TRBJ2-4; 8 positions match TRBD2. Germline assignment: CDR1 SEHNR and CDR2 FQNEAQ (reference sequence). The junction had 9 bases not matched to a gene; V was cut back by 5 bases and J by 0 bases. CDR3 size: 17 residues. For the CDR3, the DNA is TGTGCCAGCAGCCCGACGGGGGGGTCGCTAGCCAAAAACATTCAGTACTTC. Translation: CASSPTGGSLAKNIQYF.

Only one count was recorded for this clone. The chain couples TRBV4-1 to TRBJ1-2; D is uncertain. This CDR3 is 13 amino acids long. Trimming removed 1 base from V and 4 bases from J, with 7 bases in between. The V gene's germline CDR1 is MGHRA and CDR2 YSYEKL. CDR3: CASSQGAPYGYTF. The CDR3 region has the DNA TGCGCCAGCAGCCAAGGAGCACCCTATGGCTACACCTTC.

This clone was detected only once. The V call is TRBV6-5, the J call TRBJ1-5, with D possibly TRBD1 on 5 matching bases. The germline CDR1 and CDR2 sequences are MNHEY and SVGAGI. The CDR3 totals 12 residues. V was shortened by 10 bases and J by 1 base, with 8 bases between the two germline ends. CDR3 DNA: TGTGCCACGCGACAGAGCAATCAGCCCCAGCATTTT. Translation: CATRQSNQPQHF.

This chain uses TRBV6-6 with TRBJ1-2, with 9 positions matching TRBD1. Germline CDR1 reads MNHNY; CDR2 reads SVGAGI (reference sequence). The CDR3 runs to 16 residues. V lost 5 bases to trimming and J lost 9 bases; unmatched junction nucleotides: 16. The CDR3 DNA reads as TGTGCCAGCAGTCGTGAAGGCCAGGGGGGACAGGGCCGCTACACCTTC. Translating it yields CASSREGQGGQGRYTF.

This chain joins TRBV7-8 and TRBJ2-1; 9 nucleotides agree with TRBD2. There are 14 residues in the CDR3. The ends lost 0 bases at V and 8 bases at J; junction bases unmatched: 2. The germline gives CDR1 SGHVS, CDR2 FQNEAQ. The CDR3 here is CASSLASGGYEQFF. The CDR3 DNA is TGTGCCAGCAGCTTAGCTAGCGGGGGATATGAGCAGTTCTTC.

J is TRBJ2-5 and V is TRBV4-3, with D possibly TRBD2 on 5 matching bases. In germline, CDR1 is LGHNA, CDR2 YSLEER. The V and J ends lost 1 base and 1 base respectively, with 10 bases between them. The CDR3 is 15 amino acids. The CDR3 region has the DNA TGCGCCAGCAGCCAAGGGTTCGGGGTCCAAGAGACCCAGTACTTC. It codes for CASSQGFGVQETQYF.

V is TRBV19 and J is TRBJ1-1; the D is unclear. CDR1 is LNHDA, CDR2 SQIVND, per germline (reference sequence). The CDR3 loop spans 13 amino acids. Trimming left V 4 bases short and J 4 bases short, with 10 bases between. The CDR3 coding sequence is TGTGCCAGTAGTACTCGCCGAGGCACTGAAGCTTTCTTT. Translation: CASSTRRGTEAFF.

The chain couples TRBV5-1 to TRBJ1-3; D is undetermined. The CDR3 extends over 16 amino acids. Trimming took off 6 bases at V and 0 bases at J, with 16 bases between the two ends. CDR1 and CDR2 from the germline V gene are SGHRS and YFSETQ. The CDR3 spells CASTPAPTVSGNTIYF. CDR3 DNA: TGCGCCAGCACCCCCGCGCCAACCGTCTCTGGAAACACCATATATTTT. Using reference TRBV5-1 and TRBJ1-3 for the parts outside the CDR3, the full variable domain is KAGVTQTPRYLIKTRGQQVTLSCSPISGHRSVSWYQQTPGQGLQFLFEYFSETQRNKGNFPGRFSGRQFSNSRSEMNVSTLELGDSALYLCASTPAPTVSGNTIYFGEGSWLTVV.

The chain recombines TRBV5-6 with TRBJ1-1; 8 nucleotides match TRBD1. There are 14 residues in the CDR3. Germline V CDR1 and CDR2: SGHDT, YYEEEE. Trimming took 1 base from V and 3 from J; bases not matched to a gene: 2. CDR3 nucleotides: TGTGCCAGCAGCTTGACGGACAGGGACACTGAAGCTTTCTTT. Translation: CASSLTDRDTEAFF.

The chain has TRBV5-4 and TRBJ1-6; no definite D call. In germline, CDR1 is SGHNT, CDR2 YYREEE (reference sequence). The V and J ends lost 2 bases and 4 bases respectively, with 10 bases between them. The CDR3 covers 15 residues. The DNA for the CDR3 is TGTGCCAGCAGCTTACAAGGGAGATATAATTCACCCCTCCACTTT. Translated, it gives CASSLQGRYNSPLHF.